This entry features one TCR beta chain sequence. This clone was seen more than once but under ten times. This receptor's antigen is unknown. Per-nucleotide qualities are absent, and no much larger clonotype sits a single base away. TCRbeta CDR3 regions were amplified from genomic DNA by means of the immunoSEQ Assay, a bias-controlled multiplex PCR. Regarding the original processing steps: Within the assay, amplification of reference gene primers was used to estimate how many nucleated cells each sample contained. Sequence reads were collapsed and filtered to measure the absolute abundance of every unique TCRbeta CDR3 rearrangement. For each sample, productive Simpson clonality was calculated as the square root of Simpson's diversity index over productive rearrangements. Held by TCRdb, this immuneACCESS table contains in-frame sequences only and omits some clones. Under half of the omission traces to an unresolved V gene where checked; the cause of the rest is unknown. V, J and clone size derive from that table, while D and trimming were established from the DNA sequence. The table for this sample lists a few hundred thousand clones; approximately 92% of them were counted only once. Less than 20% of the sample goes to the ten largest clones.

Participants in the prospective study were aged roughly 18 to 89 years, lived in approximately 26 United States geographic areas, and enrolled through a virtual design. To assign participants to cohorts, the prospective study relied on clinical history that participants themselves reported in a screening survey and a study questionnaire. Recovered participants in ImmuneRACE Cohort 3 were defined by two consecutive negative NP/OP PCR tests, clearance by a healthcare professional, or resolution of symptoms. Mobile phlebotomists in the prospective study collected whole blood, serum and a nasopharyngeal or oropharyngeal swab from every participant. Prospective study participants could optionally give additional blood draws and questionnaires over a roughly 2-month period. Blood samples from the prospective study were shipped frozen or at room temperature prior to DNA extraction. These data originate in a study of blood T cell repertoires in COVID-19 (dated by TCRdb to 2020 to 2022). At the level of the whole study: The collaborator samples originated in the United States, Italy and Spain and spanned the acute and convalescent phases of COVID-19. A freely available public database, intended as a resource for researchers studying the immune response to SARS-CoV-2, is where the repertoires were released. Samples came from the ongoing ImmuneRACE study (first 160 participants) plus 1,254 subjects from 6 global collaborators. Where available, HLA class I and class II types were taken from metadata supplied by the sample provider and were not determined by assay-based typing. The dataset comprised deeply sampled blood TCRbeta repertoires from subjects exposed to, actively infected with, or recovered from COVID-19. A de-identified subject ID, COVID-19 status, age in years and sex were almost always included in the sample metadata. The prospective study material was composed of cDNA or gDNA derived from T cells, B-cell-depleted T cells, or PBMCs.

What the work shows at the level of the full study, not this receptor alone: The quantity of clinical and demographic metadata differed by source and by participant and was supplied without curation.

CDR1 MDHEN and CDR2 SYDVKM are derived from the germline V gene. Here V drops 5 bases and J drops 2 bases, and the junction holds 6 bases not matched to any gene. The CDR3, cysteine through phenylalanine, is 15 amino acids long. CDR3 DNA only is kept here, 45 bases in frame from base 1. The sequenced sample was PBMCs or T cells enriched from blood (not recorded which). The sequence came from a woman in her twenties or thirties who had recovered from COVID-19. The chain is made from TRBV28 and TRBJ2-7, and TRBD1 matches 10 of the central bases. The bases read TGTGCCAGCAGTAAGGGACAGGGGAGAACCTACGAGCAGTACTTC. This codes for CASSKGQGRTYEQYF.